The 13 T cell receptor beta chains reported below all come from one sample, sequenced in a study of radiotherapy plus CTLA-4 blockade in lung cancer. Profiled with immunoSEQ multiplex PCR; TCRdb holds only in-frame clones, not every one. The data contain tens of thousands of clones, 60% to 80% of them singletons. Source: peripheral blood, taken from a patient treated with radiotherapy plus ipilimumab. These receptors were taken from a human donor with non-small cell lung cancer whose response to radiotherapy plus ipilimumab could not be evaluated.

V is TRBV19 and J is TRBJ1-1; maybe TRBD1 (5 bases). Germline V lookup: CDR1 LNHDA, CDR2 SQIVND (reference sequence). The CDR3 length is 13 residues. Trimming took off 3 bases at V and 7 bases at J, with 12 bases between the two ends. The CDR3 region is CASSIQGIGEAFF. In DNA, the CDR3 is TGTGCCAGTAGTATTCAGGGAATTGGTGAAGCTTTCTTT.

The chain is built from TRBV27 and TRBJ2-5; 7 bases line up with TRBD2. Unmatched junction bases numbered 22, after V lost 5 bases and J lost 4 bases. CDR1 is MNHEY, CDR2 SMNVEV, per germline (reference sequence). The CDR3 spans 19 residues. For the CDR3, the DNA is TGTGCCAGCAGTCCCGACCCTTTTCTCCCGGGACTAAAAGGAGAGACCCAGTACTTC. Its translation: CASSPDPFLPGLKGETQYF.

The chain uses TRBV9 and TRBJ2-7; 7 bases agree with TRBD2. The junction had 1 base not matched to a gene; V was cut back by 0 bases and J by 1 base. Germline V gene lookup returns CDR1 SGDLS and CDR2 YYNGEE. The CDR3 is made up of 14 amino acids. CDR3: CASSVEAGSYEQYF. In DNA form, the CDR3 reads TGTGCCAGCAGCGTAGAAGCGGGGTCCTACGAGCAGTACTTC.

V usage is TRBV7-8 and J usage is TRBJ1-5; 9 nucleotides align to TRBD1. V lost 1 base to trimming and J lost 3 bases; unmatched junction nucleotides: 7. The length of the CDR3 is 17 residues. CDR1 and CDR2 from the germline V gene are SGHVS and FQNEAQ. The CDR3 sequence is CASSLEVQGAYNQPQHF. CDR3 in DNA: TGTGCCAGCAGCTTAGAGGTACAGGGGGCATACAATCAGCCCCAGCATTTT.

This clone was picked up a small number of times. This chain joins TRBV6-5 and TRBJ1-1, with D unclear. Germline CDR1 and CDR2: MNHEY and SVGAGI. The CDR3 runs 14 residues. Trimming pared 8 bases from V and 5 bases from J, leaving 18 bases between. DNA of the CDR3: TGTGCCAGCTTCCCTCCCGGGAGGCAAACTGAAGCTTTCTTT. Translation gives CASFPPGRQTEAFF.

The V call is TRBV6-5, the J call TRBJ1-1; 9 bases line up with TRBD1. The CDR3 contains 13 residues. Looked up from germline, CDR1 is MNHEY and CDR2 is SVGAGI. Losses at the gene ends were 6 bases for V and 10 bases for J; bases not matched to a gene: 9. The CDR3 sequence is CASSYRDREVAFF. The CDR3 DNA is TGTGCCAGCAGCTACCGGGACAGGGAGGTAGCTTTCTTT.

This clone is labeled as medium-sized. The gene calls are TRBV7-9 and TRBJ2-7, with D perhaps matching TRBD1 (6 bases). V was pared by 8 bases and J by 1 base, with 12 bases between. Germline lookup yields CDR1 SEHNR and CDR2 FQNEAQ (reference sequence). This CDR3 contains 13 residues. CDR3 loop: CASVDSFSYEQYF. Here the CDR3 DNA reads TGTGCCAGCGTGGACAGCTTTTCCTACGAGCAGTACTTC.

The rearrangement joins TRBV28 to TRBJ1-4, with 8 bases lining up with TRBD1. CDR3 length: 15 residues. V lost 4 bases and J lost 0; bases outside the gene matches: 1. The germline V gene has CDR1 MDHEN and CDR2 SYDVKM. The CDR3 loop reads CASSSQGATNEKLFF. The CDR3 DNA follows: TGTGCCAGCAGTTCACAGGGGGCAACTAATGAAAAACTGTTTTTT.

This chain joins TRBV6-5 and TRBJ1-4; D may be TRBD1 (6 bases). V was pared by 6 bases and J by 4 bases, with 9 bases between. Per the germline V gene, CDR1 is MNHEY and CDR2 is SVGAGI. The CDR3 loop spans 13 amino acids. For the CDR3, the DNA is TGTGCCAGCAGGGGGGCCTATAATGAAAAACTGTTTTTT. Protein: CASRGAYNEKLFF.

The J gene is TRBJ1-2, the V gene TRBV12-5; D not resolved. Trimming took off 6 bases at V and 6 bases at J, with 14 bases between the two ends. The CDR3 loop spans 13 amino acids. CDR1 is LGHNT, CDR2 FRNRAP, per germline. DNA of the CDR3: TGTGCTAGTGGCTCGTACTTATCAAATGGCTACACCTTC. Its protein is CASGSYLSNGYTF.

The chain has TRBV4-2 and TRBJ2-3, with TRBD1 matching 12 bases. V dropped 2 bases and J dropped 3; count of bases not matched to a gene: 6. The germline gives CDR1 LGHNA, CDR2 YNFKEQ. This CDR3 has 17 amino acids. CDR3 protein: CASSQLGTGGSTDTQYF. CDR3 bases: TGTGCCAGCAGCCAACTCGGGACAGGGGGCTCGACAGATACGCAGTATTTT.

The chain links TRBV27 to TRBJ2-7; D might be TRBD1 (5 bases). Deletions cut 5 bases from V and 6 bases from J, with 17 bases between. This CDR3 spans 14 amino acids. The germline CDR1 and CDR2 sequences are MNHEY and SMNVEV (reference sequence). In DNA, the CDR3 is TGTGCCAGCAGTCCGTTGACAGATCACACCGAGCAGTACTTC. Its protein is CASSPLTDHTEQYF.

This chain uses TRBV10-1 with TRBJ2-5; a possible D gene is TRBD2 (7 bases). The end of the DNA fits TRBJ2-7 better, so the J call may be wrong. This CDR3 is built from 15 residues. Germline assignment: CDR1 WNHNN and CDR2 SYGVQD (reference sequence). CDR3 nucleotides: TGCGCCAGCAGTGATCGGGGGGCAGGGATCCACGAGCAGTACTTC. Translation: CASSDRGAGIHEQYF.